What follows are 7 T cell receptor beta chains derived from one specimen sequenced in a study of blood T cells in healthy people across ages. A sample-barcoded 5' primer and a J-beta primer mix were used in a second PCR of roughly 7 to 11 cycles. TCRdb recomputed calls from the 5' RACE reads with MiXCR, one row per CDR3 protein. This table has more than 650,000 distinct CDR3 sequences, 20% to 25% appearing once. Sequencing was performed on blood. The receptors stem from a man between 70 and 80 years old in good health.

The sample holds a few counts of this clonotype. The chain couples TRBV2 to TRBJ1-1; D perhaps matches TRBD1 (5 bases). Per the germline V gene, CDR1 is SNHLY and CDR2 is FYNNEI. V was cut by 2 bases and J by 1 base, with 8 bases left in between. The CDR3 sequence is 14 residues long. In nucleotides, the CDR3 is TGTGCCAGCAGTGAATTAGGACAGAACACTGAAGCTTTCTTT. Translated, it gives CASSELGQNTEAFF.

The chain uses TRBV5-1 and TRBJ2-7; TRBD2 might be the D (5 bases). Germline CDR1 is SGHRS and CDR2 is YFSETQ. This CDR3 spans 14 amino acids. The germline V and J ends were trimmed by 4 bases and 7 bases, with 18 bases remaining between them. CDR3 DNA sequence: TGCGCCAGCAGCATACGACAAGGACTTAGGGAGCAGTACTTC. Its protein is CASSIRQGLREQYF.

This clonotype has more than one count but fewer than ten. The CDR3 spells CSANLGWGNEKLFF. For the CDR3, the DNA is TGCAGTGCCAACCTCGGGTGGGGGAATGAAAAACTGTTTTTT. The chain combines TRBV20-1 with TRBJ1-4; possibly TRBD1 for D (5 bases). From germline, CDR1 is DFQATT and CDR2 SNEGSKA (reference sequence). The CDR3 extends over 14 amino acids. Trimming left V 6 bases short and J 5 bases short, with 16 bases between.

This clonotype was counted between two and nine times. This sequence joins TRBV29-1 and TRBJ2-1, with D maybe TRBD2 (7 bases). Germline CDR1 reads SQVTM; CDR2 reads ANQGSEA. The CDR3 runs 12 residues. Trimming removed 6 bases from V and 6 bases from J, with 12 bases in between. Here the CDR3 DNA reads TGCAGCGTCCGGGGAGGGGGCAATGAGCAGTTCTTC. The encoded protein is CSVRGGGNEQFF.

This sequence joins TRBV19 and TRBJ1-1, with 7 bases fitting TRBD1. The J segment lost 3 bases and the V segment lost 5 bases, leaving 9 bases of the junction unmatched. Germline V gives CDR1 LNHDA, CDR2 SQIVND (reference sequence). The CDR3 totals 15 residues. CDR3 protein: CASSVDRDGYTEAFF. In DNA form, the CDR3 reads TGTGCCAGTAGTGTTGACAGGGATGGGTACACTGAAGCTTTCTTT.

The genes are TRBV6-2 or TRBV6-3 and TRBJ2-1, with 11 bases that match TRBD2. V lost 7 bases, J lost 1 base, and 12 bases stayed unmatched. The CDR3 is made up of 18 amino acids. Germline CDR1 MNHEY, CDR2 SVGEGT. As DNA, the CDR3 is TGTGCCAGCAATGTAGCGGGAGGGGCCTCCGGGTCCTACAATGAGCAGTTCTTC. It specifies CASNVAGGASGSYNEQFF.

A few counts support this clonotype. CDR3 DNA sequence: TGCGCCAGCAGCCAAGAGAGACAGACTGGCTACACCTTC. It is translated as CASSQERQTGYTF. The chain carries TRBV4-1 and TRBJ1-2, with D possibly matching TRBD1 (5 bases). This CDR3 contains 13 residues. Trimming pared 0 bases from V and 7 bases from J, leaving 9 bases between. Germline loops: CDR1 MGHRA, CDR2 YSYEKL.